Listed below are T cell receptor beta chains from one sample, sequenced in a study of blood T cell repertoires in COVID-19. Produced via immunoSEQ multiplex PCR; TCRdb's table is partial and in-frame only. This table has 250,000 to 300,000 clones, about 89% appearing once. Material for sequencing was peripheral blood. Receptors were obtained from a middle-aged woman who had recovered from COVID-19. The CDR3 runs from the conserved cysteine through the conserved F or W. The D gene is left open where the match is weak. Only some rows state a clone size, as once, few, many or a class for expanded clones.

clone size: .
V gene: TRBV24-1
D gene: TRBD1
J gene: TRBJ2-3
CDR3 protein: CATSDRTGGVTDTQYF
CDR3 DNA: TGTGCCACCAGTGATCGGACAGGGGGCGTCACAGATACGCAGTATTTT

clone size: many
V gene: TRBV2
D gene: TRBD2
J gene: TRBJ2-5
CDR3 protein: CASSEIPSGGWETQYF
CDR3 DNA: TGTGCCAGCAGTGAAATCCCTAGCGGGGGCTGGGAGACCCAGTACTTC

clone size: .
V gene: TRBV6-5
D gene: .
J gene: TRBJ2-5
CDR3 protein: CASSYSRGTPEYF
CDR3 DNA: TGTGCCAGCAGTTACTCGAGAGGGACACCCGAGTACTTC

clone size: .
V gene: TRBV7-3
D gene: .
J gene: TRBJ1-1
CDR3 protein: CASSPGRNTEAFF
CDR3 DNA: TGTGCCAGCAGCCCCGGGAGGAACACTGAAGCTTTCTTT

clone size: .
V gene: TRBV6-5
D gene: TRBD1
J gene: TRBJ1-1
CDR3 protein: CASIPPGQGAGEAFF
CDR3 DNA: TGTGCCAGCATACCCCCGGGACAGGGGGCTGGAGAAGCTTTCTTT

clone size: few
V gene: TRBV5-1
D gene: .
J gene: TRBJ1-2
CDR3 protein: CASSLAQGVDYGYTF
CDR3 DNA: TGCGCCAGCAGCTTGGCCCAGGGTGTAGACTATGGCTACACCTTC

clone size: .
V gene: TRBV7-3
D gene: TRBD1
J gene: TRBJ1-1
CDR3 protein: CASSPQGEAEAFF
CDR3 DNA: TGTGCCAGCAGCCCGCAGGGGGAGGCTGAAGCTTTCTTT

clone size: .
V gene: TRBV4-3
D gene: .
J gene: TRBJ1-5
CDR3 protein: CASSQGPSTGQHF
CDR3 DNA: TGCGCCAGCAGCCAAGGCCCCTCGACGGGCCAGCATTTT

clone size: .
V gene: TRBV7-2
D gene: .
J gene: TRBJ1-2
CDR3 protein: CASSRTDPYYGYTF
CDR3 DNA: TGTGCCAGCTCTCGGACAGATCCTTACTATGGCTACACCTTC

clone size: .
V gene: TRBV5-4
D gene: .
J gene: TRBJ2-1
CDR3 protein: CASSPTSGLYNEQFF
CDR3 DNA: TGTGCCAGCAGCCCAACATCGGGACTTTACAATGAGCAGTTCTTC

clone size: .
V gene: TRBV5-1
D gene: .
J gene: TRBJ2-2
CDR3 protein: CASSLEGANTGELFF
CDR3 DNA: TGCGCCAGCAGCTTAGAGGGGGCGAACACCGGGGAGCTGTTTTTT

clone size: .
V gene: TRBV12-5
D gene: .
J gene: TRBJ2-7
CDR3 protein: CASGLDSYEQYF
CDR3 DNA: TGTGCTAGTGGTTTGGATAGCTACGAGCAGTACTTC

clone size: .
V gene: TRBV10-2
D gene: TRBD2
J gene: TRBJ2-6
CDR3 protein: CASGRAAGANVLTF
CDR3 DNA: TGCGCCAGCGGGAGGGCCGCTGGGGCCAACGTCCTGACTTTC

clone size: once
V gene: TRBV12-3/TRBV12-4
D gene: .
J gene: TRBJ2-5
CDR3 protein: CASRGDYQETQYF
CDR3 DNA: TGTGCCAGCAGAGGGGACTACCAAGAGACCCAGTACTTC

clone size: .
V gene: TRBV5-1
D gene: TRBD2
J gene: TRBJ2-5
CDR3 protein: CASTLGTSEETQYF
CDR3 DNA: TGCGCCAGCACCCTGGGGACTAGCGAAGAGACCCAGTACTTC

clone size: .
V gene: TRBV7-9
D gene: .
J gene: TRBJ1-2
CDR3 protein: CASSLSEFYGYTF
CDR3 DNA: TGTGCCAGCAGCTTATCGGAGTTCTATGGCTACACCTTC

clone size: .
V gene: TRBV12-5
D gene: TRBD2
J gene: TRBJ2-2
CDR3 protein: CASGLPGLGSRELFF
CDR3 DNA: TGTGCTAGTGGCCTTCCGGGACTAGGTTCACGGGAGCTGTTTTTT

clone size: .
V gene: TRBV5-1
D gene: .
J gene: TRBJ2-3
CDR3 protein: CASSPAPAHTDTQYF
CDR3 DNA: TGCGCCAGCAGCCCCGCCCCAGCGCACACAGATACGCAGTATTTT

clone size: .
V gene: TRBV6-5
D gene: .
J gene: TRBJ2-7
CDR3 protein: CASSYRESSYEQYF
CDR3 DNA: TGTGCCAGCAGTTATAGAGAAAGCTCCTACGAGCAGTACTTC

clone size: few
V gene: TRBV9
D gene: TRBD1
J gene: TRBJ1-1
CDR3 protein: CASSSGQGATEAFF
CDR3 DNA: TGTGCCAGCAGCAGTGGACAGGGAGCCACTGAAGCTTTCTTT

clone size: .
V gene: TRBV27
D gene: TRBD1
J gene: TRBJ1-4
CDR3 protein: CASSSGPGQGNEKLFF
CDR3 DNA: TGTGCCAGCAGTTCCGGCCCCGGACAGGGTAATGAAAAACTGTTTTTT

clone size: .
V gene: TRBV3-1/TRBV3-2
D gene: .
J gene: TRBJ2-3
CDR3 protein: CASSQEQDIRGDTQYF
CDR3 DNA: TGTGCCAGCAGCCAAGAGCAGGACATTCGGGGGGATACGCAGTATTTT

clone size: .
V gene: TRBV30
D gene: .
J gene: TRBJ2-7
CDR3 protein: CACPGVGEQYF
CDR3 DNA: TGTGCCTGCCCTGGAGTGGGCGAGCAGTACTTC

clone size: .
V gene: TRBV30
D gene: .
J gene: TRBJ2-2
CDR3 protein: CAWNGRELFF
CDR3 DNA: TGTGCCTGGAACGGGAGGGAGCTGTTTTTT

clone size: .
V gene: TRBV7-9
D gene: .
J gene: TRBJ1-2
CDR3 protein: CASSSPPQGKYGYTF
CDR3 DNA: TGTGCCAGCAGCTCACCCCCGCAGGGGAAGTATGGCTACACCTTC

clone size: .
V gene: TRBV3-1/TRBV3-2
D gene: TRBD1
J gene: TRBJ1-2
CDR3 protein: CASSLVGQGLYGYTF
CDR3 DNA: TGTGCCAGCTCCCTGGTCGGACAGGGACTTTATGGCTACACCTTC

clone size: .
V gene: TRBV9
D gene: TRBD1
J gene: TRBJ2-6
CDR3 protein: CASSVRQGAWSGANVLTF
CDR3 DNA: TGTGCCAGCAGCGTAAGGCAGGGGGCTTGGTCTGGGGCCAACGTCCTGACTTTC

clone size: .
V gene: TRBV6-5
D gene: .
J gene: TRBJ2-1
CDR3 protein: CASSYSGHQGYNEQFF
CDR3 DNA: TGTGCCAGCAGTTACTCGGGGCATCAGGGGTACAATGAGCAGTTCTTC

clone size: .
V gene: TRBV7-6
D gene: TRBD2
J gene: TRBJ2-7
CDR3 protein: CASSFLAGRVTYEQYF
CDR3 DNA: TGTGCCAGCAGCTTTTTAGCGGGGCGTGTAACCTACGAGCAGTACTTC

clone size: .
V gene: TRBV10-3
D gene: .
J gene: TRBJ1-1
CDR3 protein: CAISGGGGPFSAEAFF
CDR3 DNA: TGTGCCATCAGTGGGGGAGGTGGCCCTTTTAGTGCTGAAGCTTTCTTT

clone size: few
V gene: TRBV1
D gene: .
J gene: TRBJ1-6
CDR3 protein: CTSSQEDGQGALSYNSPLHF
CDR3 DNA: TGCACCAGCAGCCAAGAGGACGGACAGGGGGCGCTTTCCTATAATTCACCCCTCCACTTT

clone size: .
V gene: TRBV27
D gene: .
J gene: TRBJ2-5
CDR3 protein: CASSPYPSDSYQETQYF
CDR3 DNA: TGTGCCAGCAGTCCATACCCCTCTGACAGTTACCAAGAGACCCAGTACTTC

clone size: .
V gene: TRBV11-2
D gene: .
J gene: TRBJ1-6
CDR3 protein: CASSTRQISPLHF
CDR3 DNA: TGTGCCAGCAGCACCCGACAGATTTCACCCCTCCACTTT

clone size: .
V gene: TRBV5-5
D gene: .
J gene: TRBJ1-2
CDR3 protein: CASSLSGANYGYTF
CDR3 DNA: TGTGCCAGCAGCTTGTCCGGTGCTAACTATGGCTACACCTTC